This T cell receptor (beta chain) is from a study of cytomegalovirus exposure and HLA in healthy donors. This clone came up many times. The PCR used 60 Vbeta and 13 Jbeta primers. Profiling relied on immunoSEQ multiplex PCR, and the TCRdb table lists in-frame clones only, not all of them. Of around 120,000 clones listed, over 60% are singletons. CDR3 length equals 14 residues. CDR1 MNHNY and CDR2 SVGAGI come from the germline V gene (reference sequence). V lost 7 bases, J lost 0 bases, and 10 bases lay in between. The material sequenced was PBMCs. The receptor comes from a man aged 18 to 29 in good health and CMV-seronegative. The rearrangement uses TRBV6-6 and TRBJ1-5, with no clear D. DNA for the CDR3: TGTGCCAGCAATGGGCCTTATAGCAATCAGCCCCAGCATTTT. It encodes CASNGPYSNQPQHF.